The 26 T cell receptor beta chains in this list originate from one sample, sequenced in a study of cytomegalovirus exposure and HLA in healthy donors. It was with 60 Vbeta and 13 Jbeta primers that the PCR ran. The assay was immunoSEQ multiplex PCR, and TCRdb's table has in-frame clones only and misses some. The data show around 120,000 clones, around 76% seen once. Input material: PBMCs. These receptors all come from a man aged 55 to 70 in good health and CMV-seropositive.

The gene calls are TRBV6-5 and TRBJ1-1; D call uncertain. CDR3 length: 14 amino acids. V lost 6 bases and J 2 bases, leaving 13 bases between the germline ends. From germline, CDR1 is MNHEY and CDR2 SVGAGI. Here the CDR3 reads CASRLKRRNTEAFF. CDR3 DNA sequence: TGTGCCAGCAGGTTGAAGAGGCGAAACACTGAAGCTTTCTTT.

The rearrangement joins TRBV12-5 to TRBJ2-4; TRBD1 is a possible D gene (6 bases). The germline CDR1 and CDR2 sequences are LGHNT and FRNRAP. The CDR3 has 13 amino acids. V dropped 6 bases and J dropped 4 bases, with 10 bases sitting between them. The CDR3 region has the DNA TGTGCTAGTGGCCTAGGGGGAAAAAACATTCAGTACTTC. Protein sequence: CASGLGGKNIQYF.

This chain connects TRBV12-1 to TRBJ1-5; the table's D call TRBD1 went unverified against the DNA. TRBV12-1 is noted as a pseudogene. The CDR3 contains 19 residues. The chain's CDR3 is CASSSGGTGDSRSNQPQHF. Here the CDR3 DNA reads TGTGCCAGCAGCTCCGGCGGGACAGGAGATAGTAGAAGCAATCAGCCCCAGCATTTT.

This CDR3 reads CASSLDRDEQYF. The CDR3 DNA is TGCGCCAGCAGCTTGGACAGGGACGAGCAGTACTTC. The genes are TRBV5-1 and TRBJ2-5; D is perhaps TRBD1 (6 bases). TRBJ2-7 explains the end of the DNA better; the J call may be wrong. From germline, CDR1 is SGHRS and CDR2 YFSETQ. The CDR3 extends over 12 amino acids.

The rearrangement links TRBV4-1 to TRBJ2-2; TRBD1 matches 9 bases. V lost 3 bases, J lost 6 bases, and 8 bases stayed unmatched. This CDR3 is 16 amino acids long. Germline CDR1 is MGHRA and CDR2 is YSYEKL. The CDR3 sequence is CASSHEGQGRSGELFF. The CDR3 DNA is TGCGCCAGCAGCCATGAAGGACAGGGGAGGTCCGGGGAGCTGTTTTTT.

Only one count was recorded for this clone. The chain couples TRBV7-8 to TRBJ2-1, with 11 bases that match TRBD2. This CDR3 has 16 amino acids. The germline CDR1 and CDR2 sequences are SGHVS and FQNEAQ. V lost 5 bases and J lost 2; bases outside the gene matches: 5. The chain's CDR3 is CASSKTSGSAYNEQFF. The CDR3 DNA reads as TGTGCCAGCAGCAAAACTAGCGGGAGTGCCTACAATGAGCAGTTCTTC.

The rearrangement links TRBV29-1 to TRBJ1-1, with 7 bases aligning to TRBD1. With V trimmed by 8 bases and J by 6 bases, 9 bases remained unmatched. The CDR3 is made up of 12 amino acids. Germline V gene sequence: CDR1 SQVTM, CDR2 ANQGSEA. The CDR3 nucleotides are TGCAGCACTAGAGGGACAGCCTCTGAAGCTTTCTTT. It yields the protein CSTRGTASEAFF.

V and J are TRBV30 and TRBJ2-1; D perhaps matches TRBD1 (5 bases). Trimming shortened V by 7 bases and J by 4 bases, and 14 bases separated the two germline ends. Germline V gene lookup returns CDR1 GTSNPN and CDR2 SVGIG (reference sequence). The CDR3 loop spans 13 amino acids. The CDR3 protein is CASQDDVYNEQFF. The CDR3 DNA sequence: TGTGCCTCACAGGACGACGTTTACAATGAGCAGTTCTTC.

This clone was seen many times. The gene calls are TRBV6-4 and TRBJ1-1, with 9 bases lining up with TRBD1. Trimming cost V 5 bases and J 1 base; bases outside gene matches: 2. In germline, CDR1 is MRHNA, CDR2 SNTAGT. This CDR3 is 14 amino acids long. The CDR3 loop is CASSPGQGNTEAFF. The CDR3 coding sequence is TGTGCCAGCAGTCCGGGACAGGGGAACACTGAAGCTTTCTTT.

V gene TRBV5-1 combines with J gene TRBJ2-5; D is possibly TRBD1 (5 bases). Between the trimmed V and J ends, which lost 0 bases and 5 bases, there was a span of 11 bases. This CDR3 spans 14 amino acids. Germline CDR1 SGHRS, CDR2 YFSETQ. This CDR3 is CASSLDGKGETQYF. The CDR3 DNA reads as TGCGCCAGCAGCTTGGATGGGAAGGGGGAGACCCAGTACTTC.

The table lists this clone with many counts. The chain has TRBV2 and TRBJ2-3; tentative D call: TRBD1 (6 bases). Germline assignment: CDR1 SNHLY and CDR2 FYNNEI. V lost 3 bases to trimming and J lost 3 bases, with 10 bases between them. This CDR3 contains 14 residues. The CDR3 DNA follows: TGTGCCAGCAGTGACAGACAGGCAACAGATACGCAGTATTTT. Amino acid sequence: CASSDRQATDTQYF.

The CDR3 spells CASSSDRYSNQPQHF. As DNA, the CDR3 is TGTGCCAGCAGTTCGGACAGGTATAGCAATCAGCCCCAGCATTTT. The J gene is TRBJ1-5, the V gene TRBV6-1; 7 bases agree with TRBD1. Trimming cost V 5 bases and J 0 bases; bases outside gene matches: 4. This CDR3 region has 15 residues. In germline, CDR1 is MNHNS, CDR2 SASEGT.

The chain uses TRBV6-1 and TRBJ1-2; TRBD1 matches 8 bases. The CDR3 consists of 14 residues. V dropped 6 bases and J dropped 2; count of bases not matched to a gene: 5. The germline gives CDR1 MNHNS, CDR2 SASEGT. For the CDR3, the DNA is TGTGCCAGCAGGAGGACAGGGAGAAACTATGGCTACACCTTC. Translation: CASRRTGRNYGYTF.

The rearrangement uses TRBV28 and TRBJ2-7, with 12 bases lining up with TRBD2. CDR3 length equals 16 residues. With V trimmed by 6 bases and J by 3 bases, 9 bases remained unmatched. Germline V gene lookup returns CDR1 MDHEN and CDR2 SYDVKM. The CDR3 here is CASSTTTSGRLYEQYF. For the CDR3, the DNA is TGTGCCAGCAGCACTACGACTAGCGGGAGACTCTACGAGCAGTACTTC.

The chain joins TRBV5-1 to TRBJ2-3, with a tentative D call TRBD1 (7 bases). The germline V and J ends were trimmed by 4 bases and 2 bases, with 17 bases remaining between them. The CDR3 has 16 amino acids. Germline CDR1 reads SGHRS; CDR2 reads YFSETQ. In nucleotides, the CDR3 is TGCGCCAGCAGCCACCACAGGGGAGGTTTCACAGATACGCAGTATTTT. This encodes CASSHHRGGFTDTQYF.

On this clone: Distinct nucleotide sequences in the sample also encode this CDR3. This chain uses TRBV9 with TRBJ1-2; D might be TRBD1 (6 bases). Germline V CDR1 and CDR2: SGDLS, YYNGEE. The V gene lost 0 bases and the J gene lost 0 bases, with 9 bases spanning the gap. The CDR3 has 15 residues. CDR3 amino acids: CASSVGGGTNYGYTF. CDR3 nucleotide sequence: TGTGCCAGCAGCGTAGGAGGGGGAACTAACTATGGCTACACCTTC.

V and J are TRBV7-9 and TRBJ2-7; 8 bases map to TRBD1. The CDR3 runs to 14 residues. CDR1 and CDR2 (germline): SEHNR, FQNEAQ (reference sequence). Unmatched junction bases numbered 9, after V lost 4 bases and J lost 7 bases. CDR3 DNA sequence: TGTGCCAGCAGCTCGCCAGGGGGCCCGGGGGAGCAGTACTTC. Encoded protein: CASSSPGGPGEQYF.

The chain employs TRBV4-1 and TRBJ2-5, with 10 bases lining up with TRBD1. The V gene end was trimmed by 1 base and the J gene end by 1 base; junction bases not matched to a gene: 9. Germline assignment: CDR1 MGHRA and CDR2 YSYEKL. This CDR3 is built from 18 residues. The CDR3 DNA reads as TGCGCCAGCAGCCAAGCCCCAACCGGGACAGGGGCCCAAGAGACCCAGTACTTC. It is translated as CASSQAPTGTGAQETQYF.

The V gene is TRBV7-2, the J gene TRBJ2-7; TRBD1 agrees at 10 bases. From germline, CDR1 is SGHTA and CDR2 FQGNSA. The V segment lost 3 bases and the J segment 4 bases; nucleotides outside the gene matches: 3. The CDR3 loop spans 14 amino acids. The CDR3 DNA sequence: TGTGCCAGCAGCTTGACAGGGGGCGTTTACGAGCAGTACTTC. It yields the protein CASSLTGGVYEQYF.

A few counts support this clone. The gene calls are TRBV28 and TRBJ2-7, with TRBD1 matching 8 bases. V trimming: 6 bases; J trimming: 4 bases; junction bases outside the gene matches: 8. This CDR3 is built from 14 residues. The germline V gene encodes CDR1 MDHEN and CDR2 SYDVKM. CDR3: CASSPRDRYYEQYF. CDR3 DNA: TGTGCCAGCAGCCCTCGGGACAGGTATTACGAGCAGTACTTC.

This clone was observed a handful of times. The chain couples TRBV6-1 to TRBJ1-2; 8 nucleotides match TRBD1. Germline-derived CDR1 and CDR2 are MNHNS and SASEGT. The junction had 12 bases not matched to a gene; V was cut back by 8 bases and J by 4 bases. CDR3 length: 15 residues. The chain's CDR3 is CASGEPGQVGYGYTF. The CDR3 coding sequence is TGTGCCAGCGGGGAACCGGGACAGGTCGGCTATGGCTACACCTTC.

The V and J genes are TRBV19 and TRBJ2-1; a possible D gene is TRBD1 (5 bases). CDR1 is LNHDA, CDR2 SQIVND, per germline (reference sequence). There are 14 residues in the CDR3. V was clipped by 5 bases and J by 7 bases, with 15 bases between them. Here the CDR3 DNA reads TGTGCCAGTAGTTCCCCCCTGGGGCGGAATGAGCAGTTCTTC. It translates to CASSSPLGRNEQFF.

This clone was seen a handful of times. The V gene is TRBV6-6, the J gene TRBJ1-1; 7 bases agree with TRBD1. Germline CDR1 reads MNHNY; CDR2 reads SVGAGI (reference sequence). The CDR3 consists of 15 residues. V was pared by 5 bases and J by 1 base, with 7 bases of the junction left unmatched. For the CDR3, the DNA is TGTGCCAGCAGTGGGAGAAACAGGGGGAACACTGAAGCTTTCTTT. It translates to CASSGRNRGNTEAFF.

The chain couples TRBV18 to TRBJ2-1; 9 bases are a match to TRBD1. The CDR3 spans 13 residues. J was trimmed by 6 bases and V by 5 bases; bases with no gene match: 2. Germline CDR1 KGHSH, CDR2 LQKENI. DNA of the CDR3: TGTGCCAGCTCATCGACAGGGGGCAATGAGCAGTTCTTC. Translation gives CASSSTGGNEQFF.

The chain links TRBV2 to TRBJ2-3; D not resolved. This CDR3 spans 12 amino acids. CDR1 is SNHLY, CDR2 FYNNEI, per germline. V was clipped by 6 bases and J by 4 bases, with 8 bases between them. The CDR3 DNA follows: TGTGCCAGCAGAACAGACGCAGATACGCAGTATTTT. It codes for CASRTDADTQYF.

The chain links TRBV12-5 to TRBJ2-2; 8 nucleotides line up with TRBD2. Per germline, CDR1 LGHNT and CDR2 FRNRAP. V lost 6 bases to trimming and J lost 7 bases; unmatched junction nucleotides: 4. This CDR3 has 13 amino acids. The CDR3 loop reads CASGPGGHGELFF. The CDR3 DNA is TGTGCTAGTGGCCCGGGAGGGCACGGGGAGCTGTTTTTT.